A selection of T cell receptor beta chains follows, all from one sample in a study of CD8 T cells in ankylosing spondylitis. One entry per CDR3 protein results from TCRdb running MiXCR on the 5' RACE reads. The sample carries 230,000 or so distinct CDR3 sequences, 20% to 30% recorded once. The sequenced sample was blood, either unsorted or a sorted T cell fraction (not recorded which). These TCRs come from a male donor with ankylosing spondylitis or in good health (not recorded which). CDR3s leave out the opening cysteine and the closing phenylalanine or tryptophan.

TRBV5-1	TRBJ2-5	ASSLVGGGETQY
TRBV28	TRBJ1-2	ASSPPDRSYGYT
TRBV12-3/TRBV12-4	TRBJ2-1	ASRPPKGAVNNEQF
TRBV12-3/TRBV12-4	TRBJ2-5	ASSLRLTETQY
TRBV12-3/TRBV12-4	TRBJ2-7	ASRTPITGTSSYEQY
TRBV24-1	TRBJ2-1	ATSESGDEQF
TRBV20-1	TRBJ2-3	SAAPTGTDTQY
TRBV20-1	TRBJ2-1	SASDWGDEQF
TRBV29-1	TRBJ2-3	SVKGAADTQY
TRBV7-8	TRBJ2-3	ASSISTGALTDTQY
TRBV2	TRBJ2-7	ASRDADSTYEQY
TRBV9	TRBJ2-1	ASSVGGHGIGEQF
TRBV5-1	TRBJ2-1	ASSLELLNNEQF
TRBV20-1	TRBJ1-5	SARTTGGNQPQH
TRBV3-1	TRBJ2-5	ASSQLHYEETQY
TRBV3-1	TRBJ2-7	ASSQRNIAYEQY
TRBV7-2	TRBJ2-1	ASSLGGGANEQF
TRBV10-2	TRBJ1-2	ASSWDRVSGYT